This TCR beta chain comes out of a study of T cell repertoires in cytomegalovirus infection. Study background: It can be stated that public TCR beta signatures indicated CMV infection as well as a matching HLA type.

TCRdb re-analysed the reads in MiXCR, keeping a single row per CDR3 protein. This table has 150,000 to 200,000 distinct CDR3 sequences, approximately 15% appearing once. Findings and limits, study-wide: Using cumulative public TCR beta family frequency, the authors identified those who carried CMV together with the relevant HLA. The ex vivo response showed dominance by HLA-C-restricted CMV-specific TCR beta clonotypes.

Deletions cut 5 bases from V and 1 base from J, with 14 bases between. The germline gives CDR1 SGHTA, CDR2 FQGNSA. This CDR3 region has 15 residues. This clonotype was recorded many times. The antigen is not known. The source of this sequence is a human donor in good health (CMV status not recorded). Some clones in this sample may be carry-over from other donors' samples. The chain employs TRBV7-2 and TRBJ2-5; possibly TRBD2 for D (6 bases). Source material: PBMCs. The CDR3 bases are TGTGCCAGCAGCCCCGAGCCCGGGAGCCAAGAGACCCAGTACTTC. Its protein product is CASSPEPGSQETQYF.